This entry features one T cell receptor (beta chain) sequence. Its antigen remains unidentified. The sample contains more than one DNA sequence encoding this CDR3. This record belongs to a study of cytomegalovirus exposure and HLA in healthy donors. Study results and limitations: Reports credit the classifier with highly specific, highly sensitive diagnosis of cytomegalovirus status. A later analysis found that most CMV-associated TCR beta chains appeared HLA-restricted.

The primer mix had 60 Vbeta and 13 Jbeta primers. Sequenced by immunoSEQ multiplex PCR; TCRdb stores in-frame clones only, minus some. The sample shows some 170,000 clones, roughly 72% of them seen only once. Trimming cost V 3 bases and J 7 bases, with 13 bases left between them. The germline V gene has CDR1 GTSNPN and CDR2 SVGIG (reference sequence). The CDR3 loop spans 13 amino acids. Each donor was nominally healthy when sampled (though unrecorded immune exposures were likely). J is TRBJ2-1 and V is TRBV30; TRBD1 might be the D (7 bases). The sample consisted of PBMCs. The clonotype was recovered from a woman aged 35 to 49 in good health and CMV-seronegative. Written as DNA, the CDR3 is TGTGCCTGGAGCCTGGCAGGGGGGAATGAGCAGTTCTTC. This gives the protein CAWSLAGGNEQFF.